Listed here are 26 T cell receptor beta chains from one sample, sequenced in a study of blood T cell repertoires in COVID-19. The data were produced by immunoSEQ multiplex PCR, yet TCRdb's version contains in-frame clones alone and is incomplete. The sample lists 250,000 to 400,000 clones; almost 90% were seen once. Sequencing used peripheral blood. These receptors were collected from a woman in her thirties with COVID-19, enrolled during active disease.

This clone is a singleton in its sample. The chain uses TRBV5-6 and TRBJ1-4; no clear D. The germline gives CDR1 SGHDT, CDR2 YYEEEE. The CDR3 loop spans 14 amino acids. V dropped 4 bases and J dropped 0 bases, with 7 bases sitting between them. CDR3 amino acids: CASSGTATNEKLFF. CDR3 nucleotides: TGTGCCAGCAGCGGAACAGCAACTAATGAAAAACTGTTTTTT.

The CDR3 DNA is TGTGCCAGCAGCTTAGTGGGGCTAGCGGGATCTCAAGAGACCCAGTACTTC. Translating it yields CASSLVGLAGSQETQYF. The V and J genes are TRBV7-2 and TRBJ2-5, with TRBD2 matching 9 bases. V lost 1 base and J lost 2; bases outside the gene matches: 8. There are 17 residues in the CDR3. Germline CDR1 reads SGHTA; CDR2 reads FQGNSA. The complete variable domain, with remaining parts taken from reference TRBV7-2 and TRBJ2-5, reads GAGVSQSPSNKVTEKGKDVELRCDPISGHTALYWYRQSLGQGLEFLIYFQGNSAPDKSGLPSDRFSAERTGGSVSTLTIQRTQQEDSAVYLCASSLVGLAGSQETQYFGPGTRLLVL.

The J gene is TRBJ2-7, the V gene TRBV6-1, with D unresolved. V dropped 1 base and J dropped 0 bases, with 16 bases sitting between them. Germline V gene lookup returns CDR1 MNHNS and CDR2 SASEGT. This CDR3 contains 17 residues. The DNA for the CDR3 is TGTGCCAGCAGTGAAGTGAGGTTTTTCGACGGCTCCTACGAGCAGTACTTC. Its translation: CASSEVRFFDGSYEQYF.

The V and J genes are TRBV7-3 and TRBJ2-6; D is undetermined. Between the trimmed V and J ends, which lost 4 bases and 0 bases, there was a span of 7 bases. This CDR3 spans 15 amino acids. CDR1 and CDR2 from the germline V gene are SGHTA and FQGTGA. This chain's CDR3 is CASSSGPSGANVLTF. In DNA form, the CDR3 reads TGTGCCAGCAGCTCGGGTCCCTCTGGGGCCAACGTCCTGACTTTC.

The V and J genes are TRBV6-5 and TRBJ2-3; 8 bases map to TRBD2. The CDR3 spans 15 residues. V shed 5 bases, J shed 4 bases, and the junction held 8 bases outside the gene matches. Germline V gene lookup returns CDR1 MNHEY and CDR2 SVGAGI. CDR3 in DNA: TGTGCCAGCAGTCCTTCCCCGCGGGGGGCAGATACGCAGTATTTT. The encoded protein is CASSPSPRGADTQYF.

The sample holds one count of this clone. This chain uses TRBV6-5 with TRBJ1-1; D is undetermined. The CDR3 sequence is 13 residues long. V was trimmed by 3 bases and J by 4 bases, leaving 9 bases between them. Germline V gene lookup returns CDR1 MNHEY and CDR2 SVGAGI. The CDR3 is CASSYTDSTEAFF. Written as DNA, the CDR3 is TGTGCCAGCAGTTATACAGATTCCACTGAAGCTTTCTTT.

The V and J genes are TRBV29-1 and TRBJ2-7; weak D call: TRBD1 (6 bases). Germline CDR1 and CDR2: SQVTM and ANQGSEA. This CDR3 has 14 amino acids. V gave up 5 bases and J gave up 4 bases, with 18 bases separating them. CDR3 residues: CSVSLGQGPYEQYF. CDR3 sequence (DNA): TGCAGCGTTAGCCTTGGGCAGGGGCCGTACGAGCAGTACTTC.

This clone showed up just once. The chain couples TRBV20-1 to TRBJ2-1; a weak D match, TRBD1 (5 bases). The CDR3 totals 11 residues. Germline CDR1 and CDR2: DFQATT and SNEGSKA (reference sequence). V shed 4 bases and J shed 15 bases, with 16 bases lying between them. CDR3 in amino acids: CSAKVRARGFF. The CDR3 region has the DNA TGCAGTGCTAAGGTCCGGGCTAGGGGGTTCTTC.

The rearrangement joins TRBV5-1 to TRBJ1-1, with D hard to call. This CDR3 is 17 amino acids long. The germline V and J ends were trimmed by 0 bases and 1 base, with 16 bases remaining between them. In germline, CDR1 is SGHRS, CDR2 YFSETQ. The CDR3 nucleotides are TGCGCCAGCAGCTTGGATGCGGGAGAACATACGAACACTGAAGCTTTCTTT. Its protein is CASSLDAGEHTNTEAFF.

The rearrangement links TRBV9 to TRBJ2-7; TRBD2 agrees at 11 bases. The CDR3 sequence is 15 residues long. Trimming took 3 bases from V and 6 from J; bases not matched to a gene: 8. Per germline, CDR1 SGDLS and CDR2 YYNGEE. CDR3 nucleotides: TGTGCCAGCAGCGGAACCGGGACTAGCGGTTTCGAGCAGTACTTC. This gives the protein CASSGTGTSGFEQYF.

This clone turned up a few times. The gene calls are TRBV5-1 and TRBJ2-1; possibly TRBD2 for D (6 bases). In germline, CDR1 is SGHRS, CDR2 YFSETQ. V was trimmed by 4 bases and J by 4 bases, leaving 15 bases between them. The CDR3 is 15 residues long. CDR3 sequence: CASSESGTYYNEQFF. The CDR3 coding sequence is TGCGCCAGCAGCGAATCCGGGACTTATTACAATGAGCAGTTCTTC. The variable domain in full, with the rest retrieved from reference TRBV5-1 and TRBJ2-1, is KAGVTQTPRYLIKTRGQQVTLSCSPISGHRSVSWYQQTPGQGLQFLFEYFSETQRNKGNFPGRFSGRQFSNSRSEMNVSTLELGDSALYLCASSESGTYYNEQFFGPGTRLTVL.

V is TRBV5-1 and J is TRBJ2-2, with 10 bases lining up with TRBD2. Germline values: CDR1 SGHRS, CDR2 YFSETQ. The CDR3 is made up of 15 amino acids. V trimming: 0 bases; J trimming: 7 bases; junction bases outside the gene matches: 3. CDR3 sequence reads: CASSLELAGFGELFF. As DNA, the CDR3 is TGCGCCAGCAGCTTGGAACTAGCGGGATTCGGGGAGCTGTTTTTT.

The CDR3 reads CASSSTPGTSGRATQYF. CDR3 bases: TGTGCCAGCAGCTCGACGCCGGGAACTAGCGGGAGGGCCACGCAGTATTTT. This chain joins TRBV7-6 and TRBJ2-3, with 13 bases aligning to TRBD2. With V trimmed by 4 bases and J by 9 bases, 13 bases remained unmatched. The CDR3 extends over 17 amino acids. The germline CDR1 and CDR2 sequences are SGHVS and FNYEAQ.

The V gene is TRBV5-8, the J gene TRBJ1-5; tentatively, D is TRBD1 (5 bases). CDR1 is SGHTS and CDR2 is YDEGEE in the germline V gene. Trimming took off 3 bases at V and 13 bases at J, with 8 bases between the two ends. The CDR3 length is 10 residues. The CDR3 bases are TGTGCCAGCAGCTGGGGACTTCAGCATTTT. Translating it yields CASSWGLQHF.

The chain uses TRBV27 and TRBJ2-7; 9 nucleotides agree with TRBD2. This CDR3 has 14 residues. In germline, CDR1 is MNHEY, CDR2 SMNVEV (reference sequence). J was trimmed by 2 bases and V by 3 bases; bases with no gene match: 2. The CDR3 DNA follows: TGTGCCAGCAGTTTGCGGGAGGGGCCCTACGAGCAGTACTTC. Translated, it gives CASSLREGPYEQYF.

The chain employs TRBV2 and TRBJ2-7, with 9 bases fitting TRBD1. The V gene's germline CDR1 is SNHLY and CDR2 FYNNEI. This CDR3 comprises 13 residues. The V and J ends lost 5 bases and 5 bases, in that order; junction bases with no gene match: 4. CDR3 residues: CASSSDRGNEQYF. Written as DNA, the CDR3 is TGTGCCAGCAGTTCGGACAGGGGAAACGAGCAGTACTTC. The full variable domain, with the rest looked up from reference TRBV2 and TRBJ2-7, is EPEVTQTPSHQVTQMGQEVILRCVPISNHLYFYWYRQILGQKVEFLVSFYNNEISEKSEIFDDQFSVERPDGSNFTLKIRSTKLEDSAMYFCASSSDRGNEQYFGPGTRLTVT.

V is TRBV29-1 and J is TRBJ2-1; a possible D gene is TRBD1 (5 bases). V lost 4 bases and J 8 bases, leaving 12 bases between the germline ends. The germline V gene encodes CDR1 SQVTM and CDR2 ANQGSEA. The CDR3 covers 12 residues. This CDR3 is CSVAVRVDEQFF. The CDR3 DNA reads as TGCAGCGTTGCGGTCAGGGTAGATGAGCAGTTCTTC.

The chain links TRBV3-1 (or the pseudogene TRBV3-2) to TRBJ1-2; D possibly corresponds to TRBD1 (5 bases). V lost 1 base to trimming and J lost 7 bases, with 13 bases between them. The CDR3 is 14 residues long. The germline CDR1 and CDR2 sequences are LGHDT and YNNKEL (reference sequence). This CDR3 is CASSQAGPETGYTF. CDR3 in DNA: TGTGCCAGCAGCCAAGCAGGGCCAGAAACTGGCTACACCTTC.

The CDR3 sequence: CAVSSGRTNTGELFF. The CDR3, as DNA: TGTGCCGTTTCTAGCGGGAGGACGAACACCGGGGAGCTGTTTTTT. The chain joins TRBV10-3 to TRBJ2-2; 11 positions match TRBD2. The CDR3 consists of 15 residues. Germline loops: CDR1 ENHRY, CDR2 SYGVKD. J was trimmed by 0 bases and V by 11 bases; bases with no gene match: 5.

Here the CDR3 DNA reads TGTGCCAGCTCGGAAGGGAGGGACACTGAAGCTTTCTTT. Translated: CASSEGRDTEAFF. V is TRBV18 and J is TRBJ1-1; D not certain. This CDR3 is 13 amino acids long. Per the germline V gene, CDR1 is KGHSH and CDR2 is LQKENI. V lost 6 bases, J lost 3 bases, and 11 bases lay in between.

The rearrangement joins TRBV5-1 to TRBJ1-4, with D possibly matching TRBD1 (6 bases). With 4 bases removed from V and 0 bases from J, the gap between germline ends came to 13 bases. Germline lookup yields CDR1 SGHRS and CDR2 YFSETQ. The CDR3 loop spans 16 amino acids. In DNA form, the CDR3 reads TGCGCCAGCAGCGCTTCCGGGACAACAACTAATGAAAAACTGTTTTTT. This codes for CASSASGTTTNEKLFF.

V and J are TRBV7-3 and TRBJ2-2; 11 bases line up with TRBD1. The CDR3 contains 16 residues. With V trimmed by 5 bases and J by 6 bases, 8 bases remained unmatched. The germline gives CDR1 SGHTA, CDR2 FQGTGA. CDR3 sequence: CASSDRTGGKSGELFF. CDR3 DNA: TGTGCCAGCAGCGACAGGACAGGGGGCAAATCCGGGGAGCTGTTTTTT.

The chain joins TRBV4-1 to TRBJ1-2, with a tentative D call TRBD1 (5 bases). This CDR3 is built from 16 residues. V was pared by 0 bases and J by 2 bases, with 13 bases between. Per germline, CDR1 MGHRA and CDR2 YSYEKL. The CDR3 loop reads CASSQDWAGMNYGYTF. CDR3 bases: TGCGCCAGCAGCCAAGATTGGGCAGGGATGAACTATGGCTACACCTTC.

This clone was detected once. The rearrangement links TRBV27 to TRBJ2-4; 11 bases are shared with TRBD2. Looked up from germline, CDR1 is MNHEY and CDR2 is SMNVEV (reference sequence). The CDR3 spans 14 residues. V gave up 6 bases and J gave up 5 bases; unmatched junction bases: 3. The CDR3 DNA reads TGTGCCAGCAGGACGGGACTAGCGGAAAACATTCAGTACTTC. As protein: CASRTGLAENIQYF.

The chain carries TRBV19 and TRBJ2-1; 7 bases align to TRBD2. The trim removed 9 bases at V and 9 bases at J, leaving 8 bases unmatched. CDR1 is LNHDA, CDR2 SQIVND, per germline (reference sequence). The CDR3 covers 12 residues. CDR3 in DNA: TGTGCCAGCACCGTTGGCGGGGGTGAGCAGTTCTTC. It yields the protein CASTVGGGEQFF.

This rearrangement joins TRBV11-2 to TRBJ2-1; D is perhaps TRBD2 (5 bases). V was pared by 0 bases and J by 6 bases, with 12 bases between. The CDR3 is 15 amino acids. Germline CDR1 and CDR2: SGHAT and FQNNGV. CDR3 DNA: TGTGCCAGCAGCTTAGATCCCGGGAAGGGCAATGAGCAGTTCTTC. Translating gives CASSLDPGKGNEQFF.